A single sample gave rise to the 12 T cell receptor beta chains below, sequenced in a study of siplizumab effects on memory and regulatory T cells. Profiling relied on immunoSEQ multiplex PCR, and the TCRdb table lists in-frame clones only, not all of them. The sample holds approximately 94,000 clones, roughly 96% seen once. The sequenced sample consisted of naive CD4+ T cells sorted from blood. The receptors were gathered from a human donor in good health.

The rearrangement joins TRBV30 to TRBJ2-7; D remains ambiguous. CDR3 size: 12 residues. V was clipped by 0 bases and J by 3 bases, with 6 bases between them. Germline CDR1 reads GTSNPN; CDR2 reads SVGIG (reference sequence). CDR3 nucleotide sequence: TGTGCCTGGAGTGTCTCGGACTACGAGCAGTACTTC. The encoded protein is CAWSVSDYEQYF.

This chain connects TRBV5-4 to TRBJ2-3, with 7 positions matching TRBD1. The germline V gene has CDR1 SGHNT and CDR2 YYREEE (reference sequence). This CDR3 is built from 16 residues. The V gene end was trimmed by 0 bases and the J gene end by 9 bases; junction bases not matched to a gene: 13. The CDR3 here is CASSLAGQRSFGTQYF. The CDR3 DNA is TGTGCCAGCAGCTTGGCGGGACAGAGGAGTTTTGGCACGCAGTATTTT.

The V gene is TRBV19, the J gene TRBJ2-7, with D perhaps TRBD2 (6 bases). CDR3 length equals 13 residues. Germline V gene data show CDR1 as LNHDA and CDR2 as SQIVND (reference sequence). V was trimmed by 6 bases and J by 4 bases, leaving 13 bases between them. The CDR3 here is CASSSDGRYEQYF. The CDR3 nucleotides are TGTGCCAGTAGCTCGGACGGGAGATACGAGCAGTACTTC.

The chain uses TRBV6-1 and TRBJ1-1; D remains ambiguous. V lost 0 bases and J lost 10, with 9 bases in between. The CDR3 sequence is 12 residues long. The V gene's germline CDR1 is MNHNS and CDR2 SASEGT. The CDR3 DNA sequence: TGTGCCAGCAGTGAAGCCGGGGTTTCAGCTTTCTTT. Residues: CASSEAGVSAFF.

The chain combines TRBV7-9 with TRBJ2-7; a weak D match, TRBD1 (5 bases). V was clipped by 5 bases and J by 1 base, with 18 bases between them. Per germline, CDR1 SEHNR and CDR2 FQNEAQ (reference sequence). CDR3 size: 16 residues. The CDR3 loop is CASSEDSVKSSYEQYF. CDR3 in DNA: TGTGCCAGCAGCGAAGACAGCGTCAAGTCGTCCTACGAGCAGTACTTC. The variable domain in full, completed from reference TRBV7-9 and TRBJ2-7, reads DTGVSQNPRHKITKRGQNVTFRCDPISEHNRLYWYRQTLGQGPEFLTYFQNEAQLEKSRLLSDRFSAERPKGSFSTLEIQRTEQGDSAMYLCASSEDSVKSSYEQYFGPGTRLTVT.

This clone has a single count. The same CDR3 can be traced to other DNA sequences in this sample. CDR3 DNA sequence: TGTGCCAGCAGCCCAAGTTCTTACGAGCAGTACTTC. Protein sequence: CASSPSSYEQYF. The chain is built from TRBV7-2 and TRBJ2-7, with no clear D. Germline-derived CDR1 and CDR2 are SGHTA and FQGNSA. Trimming pared 5 bases from V and 4 bases from J, leaving 9 bases between. The CDR3 is 12 residues long.

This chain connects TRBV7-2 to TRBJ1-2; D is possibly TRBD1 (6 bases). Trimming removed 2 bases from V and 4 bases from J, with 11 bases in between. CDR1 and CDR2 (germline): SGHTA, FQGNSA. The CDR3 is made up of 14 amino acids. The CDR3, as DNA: TGTGCCAGCAGCTTATACTGGGGGGCCTATGGCTACACCTTC. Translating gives CASSLYWGAYGYTF.

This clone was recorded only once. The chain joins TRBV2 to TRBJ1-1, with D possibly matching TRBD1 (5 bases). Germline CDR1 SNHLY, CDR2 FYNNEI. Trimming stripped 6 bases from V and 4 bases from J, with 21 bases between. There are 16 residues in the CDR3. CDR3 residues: CASSGNPQERSTEAFF. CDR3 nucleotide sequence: TGTGCCAGCAGCGGGAACCCACAGGAGAGGAGCACTGAAGCTTTCTTT.

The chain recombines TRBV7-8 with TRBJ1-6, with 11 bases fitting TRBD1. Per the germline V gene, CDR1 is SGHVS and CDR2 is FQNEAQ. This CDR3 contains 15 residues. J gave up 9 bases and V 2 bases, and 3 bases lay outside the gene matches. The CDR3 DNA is TGTGCCAGCAGCTTAACGGGACAGGGGGGTTCACCCCTCCACTTT. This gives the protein CASSLTGQGGSPLHF.

This CDR3 is CASSRGQGNDEQYF. Written as DNA, the CDR3 is TGTGCCAGCAGCCGGGGACAGGGTAACGACGAGCAGTACTTC. The genes are TRBV7-2 and TRBJ2-7; 9 bases are a match to TRBD1. CDR1 and CDR2 from the germline V gene are SGHTA and FQGNSA. V was pared by 5 bases and J by 5 bases, with 7 bases of the junction left unmatched. The CDR3 is made up of 14 amino acids.

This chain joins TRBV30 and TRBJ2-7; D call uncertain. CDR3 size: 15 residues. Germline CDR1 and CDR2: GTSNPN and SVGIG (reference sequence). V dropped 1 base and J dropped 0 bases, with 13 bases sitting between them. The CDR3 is CAWSGAQVSSYEQYF. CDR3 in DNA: TGTGCCTGGAGTGGAGCGCAGGTGAGCTCCTACGAGCAGTACTTC.

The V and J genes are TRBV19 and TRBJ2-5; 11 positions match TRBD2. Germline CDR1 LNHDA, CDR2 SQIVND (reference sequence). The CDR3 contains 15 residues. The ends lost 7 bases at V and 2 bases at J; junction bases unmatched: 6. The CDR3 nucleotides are TGTGCCAGTAAGGAGGCTAGCGGGGGGCAAGAGACCCAGTACTTC. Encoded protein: CASKEASGGQETQYF.